This T cell receptor beta chain originates from a study of blood T cells in healthy people across ages. Study outcomes and limitations: Higher diversity and more naive CD4+ cells were features of long-lived donors, compared to aged donors. Nothing was known about donor CMV status, and this possibly confounded expanded clonotype changes.

This clonotype occurred many times. The antigen is not known. The CDR3 is made up of 15 amino acids. The V and J ends lost 4 bases and 5 bases, in that order; junction bases with no gene match: 7. Alongside a J-beta primer mix, a sample-barcoded 5' primer served in a second PCR lasting roughly 7 to 12 cycles. TCRdb itself ran the 5' RACE reads through MiXCR, one entry per CDR3 protein. The table shows hundreds of thousands of distinct CDR3 sequences, with roughly 32% occurring only once. V gene TRBV12-3 or TRBV12-4 combines with J gene TRBJ1-2; 10 bases map to TRBD1. Sequencing was performed on blood. The receptor's source is a woman of 80 years or more in good health. CDR3 region: CASSSGTGDPYGYTF. In nucleotides, the CDR3 is TGTGCCAGCAGTTCCGGGACAGGGGACCCTTATGGCTACACCTTC.